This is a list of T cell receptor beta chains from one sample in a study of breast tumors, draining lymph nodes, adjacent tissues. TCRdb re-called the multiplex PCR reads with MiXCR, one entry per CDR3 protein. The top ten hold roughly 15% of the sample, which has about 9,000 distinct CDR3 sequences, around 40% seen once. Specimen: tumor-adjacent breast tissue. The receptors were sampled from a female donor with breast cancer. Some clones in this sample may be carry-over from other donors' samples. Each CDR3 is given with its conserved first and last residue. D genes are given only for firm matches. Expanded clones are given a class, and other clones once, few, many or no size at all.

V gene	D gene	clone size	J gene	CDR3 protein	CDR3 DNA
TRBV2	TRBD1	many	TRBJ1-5	CASRTGTVGQPQHF	TGTGCCAGCAGAACCGGGACAGTGGGTCAGCCCCAGCATTTT
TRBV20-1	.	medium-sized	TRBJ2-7	CSATGFHEQYF	TGCAGTGCTACGGGATTTCACGAGCAGTACTTC
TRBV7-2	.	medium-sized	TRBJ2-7	CASSFDANEQYF	TGTGCCAGCAGCTTCGATGCTAACGAGCAGTACTTC
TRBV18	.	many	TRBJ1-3	CASSPPAYSGNTIYF	TGTGCCAGCTCACCACCAGCGTACTCTGGAAACACCATATATTTT
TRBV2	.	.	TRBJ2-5	CASSEMRGPQETQYF	TGTGCCAGCAGTGAAATGCGGGGGCCCCAAGAGACCCAGTACTTC
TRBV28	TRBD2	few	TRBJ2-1	CASSLSRGRAGVNEQFF	TGTGCCAGCAGTTTATCTCGCGGGAGGGCCGGTGTCAATGAGCAGTTCTTC
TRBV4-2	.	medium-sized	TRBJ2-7	CVSSPDLGSYEQYF	TGTGTCAGCAGCCCCGATCTAGGATCCTACGAGCAGTACTTC
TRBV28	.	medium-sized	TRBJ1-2	CASSLLVQATNYGYTF	TGTGCCAGCAGTTTATTAGTCCAGGCCACTAACTATGGCTACACCTTC
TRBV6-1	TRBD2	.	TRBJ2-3	CASSHGGTSGRNTQYF	TGTGCCAGCAGTCATGGTGGGACTAGCGGGAGAAATACGCAGTATTTT
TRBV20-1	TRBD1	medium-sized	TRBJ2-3	CPPGRRTGGVDTQYF	TGCCCACCCGGGAGGAGGACAGGGGGCGTAGATACGCAGTATTTT
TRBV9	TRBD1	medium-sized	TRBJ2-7	CASSDSGTEYEQYF	TGTGCCAGCAGCGATTCCGGGACAGAATACGAGCAGTACTTC
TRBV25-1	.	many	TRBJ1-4	CASKGRDGEKLFF	TGTGCCAGCAAAGGGCGGGATGGGGAAAAACTGTTTTTT
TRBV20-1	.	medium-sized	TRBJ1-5	CSARDLGGDYNQPQHF	TGCAGTGCTAGAGATTTGGGCGGGGACTACAATCAGCCCCAGCATTTT
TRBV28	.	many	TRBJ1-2	CASSDRPMGGYTF	TGTGCCAGCAGCGACCGACCGATGGGGGGCTACACCTTC
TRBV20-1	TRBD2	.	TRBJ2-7	CSARELAGAPYEQYF	TGCAGTGCTAGAGAACTAGCGGGAGCACCCTACGAGCAGTACTTC
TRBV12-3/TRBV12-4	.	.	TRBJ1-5	CASSYTGNQPQHF	TGTGCCAGCAGTTATACAGGGAATCAGCCCCAGCATTTT
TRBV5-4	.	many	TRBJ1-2	CASSLYSAGYTF	TGTGCCAGCAGCTTATACAGCGCCGGCTACACCTTC
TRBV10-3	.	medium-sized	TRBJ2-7	CAISGKAGSSYEQYF	TGTGCCATCAGTGGAAAGGCAGGGAGCTCCTACGAGCAGTACTTC
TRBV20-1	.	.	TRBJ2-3	CSASWGTDTQYF	TGCAGTGCTAGTTGGGGCACAGATACGCAGTATTTT
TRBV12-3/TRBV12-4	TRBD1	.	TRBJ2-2	CASSRPGQFYTGELFF	TGTGCCAGCAGCCGCCCGGGACAGTTTTACACCGGGGAGCTGTTTTTT
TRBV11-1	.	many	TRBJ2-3	CASSRDLYDTDTQYF	TGTGCCAGCAGCCGTGACTTGTACGACACAGATACGCAGTATTTT
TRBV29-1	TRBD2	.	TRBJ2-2	CSVLGGVAGSTGELFF	TGTAGCGTTTTGGGGGGAGTAGCGGGCTCCACCGGGGAGCTGTTTTTT
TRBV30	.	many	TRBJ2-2	CAWSEYGTGELFF	TGTGCCTGGAGCGAGTACGGCACCGGGGAGCTGTTTTTT
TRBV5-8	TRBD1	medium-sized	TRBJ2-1	CASSFLGTGGSSYNEQFF	TGTGCCAGCAGCTTCTTAGGGACAGGGGGCAGCTCCTACAATGAGCAGTTCTTC
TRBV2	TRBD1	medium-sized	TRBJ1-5	CASGQGNGNQPQHF	TGTGCCAGTGGACAGGGAAATGGCAATCAGCCCCAGCATTTT
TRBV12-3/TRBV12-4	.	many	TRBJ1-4	CASSLGVGSLVRWVDEKLLF	TGTGCCAGCAGTTTAGGTGTAGGAAGTCTCGTTCGATGGGTTGATGAAAAACTGCTTTTT
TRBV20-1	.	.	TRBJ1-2	CSARAPGQGLRYTF	TGCAGTGCTAGAGCCCCAGGGCAGGGTTTGCGCTACACCTTC
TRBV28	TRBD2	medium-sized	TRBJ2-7	CASRRSSGRVIMYEQYF	TGTGCCAGCAGACGGAGTAGCGGGAGAGTTATAATGTACGAGCAGTACTTC
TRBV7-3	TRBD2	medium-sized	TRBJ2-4	CASSLSGRNIQYF	TGTGCCAGCAGCTTAAGCGGGAGAAACATTCAGTACTTC
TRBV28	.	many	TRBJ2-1	CASSLTESYNEQFF	TGTGCCAGCAGTTTGACGGAATCCTACAATGAGCAGTTCTTC
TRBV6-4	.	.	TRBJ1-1	CASSARLNTEAFF	TGTGCCAGCAGTGCCAGGTTGAACACTGAAGCTTTCTTT
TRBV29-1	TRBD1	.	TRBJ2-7	CSVEMPRGYEQYF	TGCAGCGTTGAAATGCCCAGGGGGTACGAGCAGTACTTC
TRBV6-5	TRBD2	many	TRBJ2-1	CASSGDWGGGNEQFF	TGTGCCAGCAGCGGCGACTGGGGGGGGGGCAATGAGCAGTTCTTC
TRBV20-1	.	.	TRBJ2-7	CSARPPGRGEQYF	TGCAGTGCTCGTCCTCCCGGGAGAGGCGAGCAGTACTTC
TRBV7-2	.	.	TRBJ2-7	CASSSTRRSSYEQYF	TGTGCCAGCAGCTCCACGCGGCGGAGCTCCTACGAGCAGTACTTC
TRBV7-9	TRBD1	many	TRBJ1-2	CASSLGGTGDYGYTF	TGTGCCAGCAGCTTAGGAGGGACAGGGGACTATGGCTACACCTTC
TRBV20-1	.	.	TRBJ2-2	CSAREEGENTGELFF	TGCAGTGCTAGAGAAGAGGGAGAGAACACCGGGGAGCTGTTTTTT
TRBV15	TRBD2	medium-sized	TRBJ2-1	CATNGLAMGGAYNEQFF	TGTGCCACCAATGGACTAGCGATGGGAGGGGCCTACAATGAGCAGTTCTTC
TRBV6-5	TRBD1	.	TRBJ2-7	CASSYGTGAYEQYF	TGTGCCAGCAGTTACGGGACAGGGGCCTACGAGCAGTACTTC
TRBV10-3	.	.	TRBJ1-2	CAIRLNRTVYGYTF	TGTGCCATCAGATTGAATCGGACAGTATATGGCTACACCTTC
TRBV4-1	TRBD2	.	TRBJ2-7	CASSQDLAGGIYEQYF	TGCGCCAGCAGCCAAGATCTAGCGGGAGGGATCTACGAGCAGTACTTC
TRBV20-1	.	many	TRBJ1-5	CSASGYGDNQSNQPQHF	TGCAGTGCTAGTGGGTACGGGGACAACCAAAGCAATCAGCCCCAGCATTTT
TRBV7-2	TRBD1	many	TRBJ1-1	CASSSSLGQGTNTEAFF	TGTGCCAGCAGCTCAAGCCTGGGACAGGGGACGAACACTGAAGCTTTCTTT
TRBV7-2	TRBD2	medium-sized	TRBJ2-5	CASSLVAGGTQYF	TGTGCCAGCAGCTTAGTAGCGGGAGGAACCCAGTACTTC
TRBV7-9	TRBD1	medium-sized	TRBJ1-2	CASSQDRGLYYGYTF	TGTGCCAGCAGCCAAGACAGGGGGCTCTACTATGGCTACACCTTC
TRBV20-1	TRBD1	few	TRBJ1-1	CSARITGTGGNTEAFF	TGCAGTGCTAGAATCACCGGGACAGGGGGTAACACTGAAGCTTTCTTT
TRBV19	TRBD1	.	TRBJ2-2	CATSTGGFGTGELFF	TGTGCCACCTCAACAGGGGGCTTTGGAACCGGGGAGCTGTTTTTT
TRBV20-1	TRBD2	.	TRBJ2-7	CSARAPGASGASSYEQYF	TGCAGTGCTAGAGCCCCAGGGGCTAGCGGGGCTAGCTCCTACGAGCAGTACTTC
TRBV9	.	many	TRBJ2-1	CASSVDSGSYNEQFF	TGTGCCAGCAGCGTCGACTCTGGGTCCTACAATGAGCAGTTCTTC
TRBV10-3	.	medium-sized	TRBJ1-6	CAISERMPKGGPFSYNSPLHF	TGTGCCATCAGTGAGCGTATGCCGAAGGGGGGGCCCTTCTCCTATAATTCACCCCTCCACTTT
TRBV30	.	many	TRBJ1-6	CAWTDFPSDSPLHF	TGTGCCTGGACGGATTTTCCGAGCGATTCACCCCTCCACTTT
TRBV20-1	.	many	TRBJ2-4	CSAELRRAKNIQYF	TGCAGTGCTGAGCTCAGGCGAGCCAAAAACATTCAGTACTTC
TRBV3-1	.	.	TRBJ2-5	CASSQPAGSRRETQYF	TGTGCCAGCAGCCAACCTGCAGGGAGTCGGAGAGAGACCCAGTACTTC
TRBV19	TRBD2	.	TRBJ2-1	CASSLSGNLYNEQFF	TGTGCCAGTAGCCTCAGCGGGAACCTCTACAATGAGCAGTTCTTC
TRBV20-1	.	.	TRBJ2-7	CSAPFCHEQYF	TGCAGTGCCCCCTTCTGCCACGAGCAGTACTTC
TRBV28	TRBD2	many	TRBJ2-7	CASSNGGTSGTKEYF	TGTGCCAGCAGCAATGGGGGGACTAGCGGGACCAAAGAGTACTTC